This TCR beta chain was profiled in a study of molecular identifiers for immune sequencing clone quantification. V lost 6 bases and J 5 bases, leaving 11 bases between the germline ends. Germline lookup yields CDR1 LNHDA and CDR2 SQIVND (reference sequence). The CDR3 loop spans 12 amino acids. Naive CD8 libraries used 20,000 to 1,000,000 sorted cells and 10%, 30% or 50% RNA. Naive CD8 T cell sorting was performed on the CD8+CD4-CCR7+CD45RA+ phenotype. Whole-study results and caveats: Barcode collisions between identical TCR molecules could shrink estimates of highly expanded clone sizes. The share of molecules held by clones above 20 RNA copies was over 98% in effector cells and under 1% in naive cells.

In this sample, this clonotype turned up many times. The antigen remains undetermined. TCRdb passed the PCR reads through MiXCR, listing each CDR3 protein once. The sample shows 250,000 to 400,000 distinct CDR3 sequences, roughly 23% of them seen only once. The source is a human donor in good health. Some libraries in this study had Jurkat cell RNA spiked in. The source material was naive CD8+ T cells from blood, with Jurkat cell RNA spiked in. Subset noted: FACS-sorted CD8+CD4-CCR7+CD45RA+ naive T cells. V usage is TRBV19 and J usage is TRBJ2-7, with D perhaps TRBD1 or TRBD2 (5 bases each). CDR3 DNA: TGTGCCAGTAGCCCTGGGGACCACGAGCAGTACTTC. Translated: CASSPGDHEQYF. Drawing the rest from reference TRBV19 and TRBJ2-7, the complete variable domain is DGGITQSPKYLFRKEGQNVTLSCEQNLNHDAMYWYRQDPGQGLRLIYYSQIVNDFQKGDIAEGYSVSREKKESFPLTVTSAQKNPTAFYLCASSPGDHEQYFGPGTRLTVT.